The 14 T cell receptor beta chains given below trace back to one sample, sequenced in a study of T cell repertoires in cytomegalovirus infection. TCRdb processed the reads anew with MiXCR; each CDR3 protein has one entry. This sample has fewer than 550,000 distinct CDR3 sequences, with approximately 30% found just once. The sample consisted of PBMCs. The receptors shown here come from a human donor in good health (CMV status not recorded). Some clones in this sample may be carry-over from other donors' samples.

This clonotype appeared a few times. The V gene is TRBV29-1, the J gene TRBJ2-1, with 8 nucleotides matching TRBD1. V trimming: 4 bases; J trimming: 8 bases; junction bases outside the gene matches: 7. This CDR3 spans 13 amino acids. Per germline, CDR1 SQVTM and CDR2 ANQGSEA. The CDR3 sequence: CSVGGDRFDEQFF. As DNA, the CDR3 is TGCAGCGTTGGAGGGGACAGGTTCGATGAGCAGTTCTTC.

The chain links TRBV27 to TRBJ1-3; no definite D call. Trimming took off 7 bases at V and 2 bases at J, with 12 bases between the two ends. CDR3 length: 14 amino acids. CDR1 and CDR2 (germline): MNHEY, SMNVEV (reference sequence). The CDR3 nucleotides read TGTGCCAGCAAAACTCGGGTTGCTGGAAACACCATATATTTT. It specifies CASKTRVAGNTIYF.

This clonotype was detected many times. This chain uses TRBV7-2 with TRBJ2-7; the match to TRBD1 covers 11 bases. After removal of 5 bases from V and 5 bases from J, the junction contained 8 bases not matched to a gene. Germline CDR1 SGHTA, CDR2 FQGNSA. CDR3 length equals 15 residues. CDR3 protein: CASSTRTGGFNEQYF. DNA of the CDR3: TGTGCCAGCAGCACAAGGACAGGGGGCTTCAACGAGCAGTACTTC.

This clonotype was counted a single time. J is TRBJ2-2 and V is TRBV28, with 10 bases aligning to TRBD1. This CDR3 spans 14 amino acids. J lost 11 bases, V lost 3 bases, and 6 bases had no gene match. Germline V gives CDR1 MDHEN, CDR2 SYDVKM. The CDR3: CASSFSGTGVELFF. The CDR3 nucleotides are TGTGCCAGCAGTTTCTCAGGGACAGGGGTTGAGCTGTTTTTT.

This clonotype was counted a few times. V and J are TRBV12-3 or TRBV12-4 and TRBJ2-2; D ambiguous. Trimming took 3 bases from V and 6 from J, leaving 8 bases between them. The CDR3 runs 13 residues. The CDR3 region is CASSFRRSGELFF. The DNA for the CDR3 is TGTGCCAGCAGTTTTCGGAGATCCGGGGAGCTGTTTTTT.

This clonotype was found a few times. The rearrangement links TRBV7-2 to TRBJ2-3; 8 nucleotides match TRBD2. This CDR3 spans 18 amino acids. V lost 1 base to trimming and J lost 0 bases; unmatched junction nucleotides: 9. Germline V gene sequence: CDR1 SGHTA, CDR2 FQGNSA. CDR3 in DNA: TGTGCCAGCAGCTTAGGATCTAGGCGGGGGGCTAGCACAGATACGCAGTATTTT. Translated: CASSLGSRRGASTDTQYF.

The chain links TRBV7-2 to TRBJ2-2; D ambiguous. The CDR3 sequence is 13 residues long. Germline V CDR1 and CDR2: SGHTA, FQGNSA. V was trimmed by 8 bases and J by 3 bases, leaving 10 bases between them. The CDR3 spells CASVLAYTGELFF. The DNA for the CDR3 is TGTGCCAGCGTCTTAGCATACACCGGGGAGCTGTTTTTT.

As for this clonotype: The conserved phenylalanine or tryptophan normally closing the CDR3 is absent here, so this likely arose from a read error. The rearrangement joins TRBV12-3 or TRBV12-4 to TRBJ1-2, with 7 bases that match TRBD1. Unmatched junction bases numbered 8, after V lost 6 bases and J lost 4 bases. This CDR3 has 14 residues. CDR3 in DNA: TGTGCCAGCAGCGAGGCAGGGGGATTCTATGGCTACACCTTA. Its protein product is CASSEAGGFYGYTL.

This clonotype was observed a few times. V usage is TRBV12-3 or TRBV12-4 and J usage is TRBJ1-6, with TRBD1 identical over 8 bases. The CDR3 spans 14 residues. With V trimmed by 6 bases and J by 9 bases, 7 bases remained unmatched. In nucleotides, the CDR3 is TGTGCCAGCAGCTGGGGACAGGACTTTTCACCCCTCCACTTT. It encodes CASSWGQDFSPLHF.

This clonotype has at least ten counts. V and J are TRBV6-1 and TRBJ2-6; no clear D. CDR1 and CDR2 from the germline V gene are MNHNS and SASEGT. This CDR3 region has 15 residues. The V end lost 1 base, the J end lost 0 bases, and 4 bases lay between the germline ends. The CDR3 DNA sequence: TGTGCCAGCAGTGAAGACAGCTCTGGGGCCAACGTCCTGACTTTC. It is translated as CASSEDSSGANVLTF.

This clonotype was counted between two and nine times. The chain links TRBV6-1 to TRBJ2-1, with 9 bases lining up with TRBD2. The CDR3 spans 15 residues. Unmatched junction bases numbered 9, after V lost 6 bases and J lost 6 bases. The germline V gene encodes CDR1 MNHNS and CDR2 SASEGT. The CDR3 DNA follows: TGTGCCAGCAGCCGACCGGGACTAGCATCCAATGAGCAGTTCTTC. It specifies CASSRPGLASNEQFF.

V gene TRBV20-1 combines with J gene TRBJ2-3; TRBD2 aligns across 8 bases. Germline CDR1 DFQATT, CDR2 SNEGSKA (reference sequence). The ends lost 5 bases at V and 1 base at J; junction bases unmatched: 2. CDR3 length equals 13 residues. CDR3 in amino acids: CSALGLGTDTQYF. DNA for the CDR3: TGCAGTGCTCTGGGACTAGGCACAGATACGCAGTATTTT.

This clonotype was seen a few times. This rearrangement joins TRBV12-3 or TRBV12-4 to TRBJ2-1, with 8 bases that match TRBD1. The CDR3 is 12 residues long. J gave up 10 bases and V 6 bases, and 5 bases lay outside the gene matches. Here the CDR3 reads CASRRTGKEQFF. For the CDR3, the DNA is TGTGCCAGCAGACGGACAGGGAAGGAGCAGTTCTTC.

There are a few counts of this clonotype. V gene TRBV28 combines with J gene TRBJ1-5; D gene ambiguous. CDR3 length: 16 amino acids. Per the germline V gene, CDR1 is MDHEN and CDR2 is SYDVKM. V lost 2 bases and J 1 base, leaving 12 bases between the germline ends. The CDR3 is CASSLNRPSSNQPQHF. CDR3 nucleotides: TGTGCCAGCAGTTTAAACCGTCCGAGCAGCAATCAGCCCCAGCATTTT. The entire variable domain, with the rest obtained from reference TRBV28 and TRBJ1-5, is as follows: DVKVTQSSRYLVKRTGEKVFLECVQDMDHENMFWYRQDPGLGLRLIYFSYDVKMKEKGDIPEGYSVSREKKERFSLILESASTNQTSMYLCASSLNRPSSNQPQHFGDGTRLSIL.